The 21 T cell receptor beta chains below come from one sample, sequenced in a study of beta chain features in type 1 diabetes. Reverse transcription of all isolated RNA meant that expressed TCRB transcripts were sequenced. Profiled with immunoSEQ multiplex PCR; TCRdb holds only in-frame clones, not every one. Of about 290,000 clones detected, around 7.3% appear once; the ten largest clones hold 1%. Material: central memory CD4+ T cells from blood. The receptor source for this set is a woman younger than 30 in good health.

The chain recombines TRBV15 with TRBJ2-6; 7 bases align to TRBD1. V was pared by 7 bases and J by 6 bases, with 15 bases of the junction left unmatched. The CDR3 is 17 amino acids. Germline CDR1 and CDR2: LNHNV and YYDKDF (reference sequence). The DNA for the CDR3 is TGTGCCACCAACTCGGACAGGCGCTCCCGGCTGGCCAACGTCCTGACTTTC. Its translation: CATNSDRRSRLANVLTF.

V and J are TRBV6-5 and TRBJ2-7, with D possibly matching TRBD2 (6 bases). The length of the CDR3 is 15 residues. V dropped 4 bases and J dropped 1 base, with 14 bases sitting between them. Per the germline V gene, CDR1 is MNHEY and CDR2 is SVGAGI. The chain's CDR3 is CASSSAVSGSYEQYF. The CDR3 DNA reads TGTGCCAGCAGTTCGGCCGTCAGCGGGTCCTACGAGCAGTACTTC.

This clone was seen more than once but under ten times. The gene calls are TRBV7-2 and TRBJ1-1; weak D call: TRBD1 (5 bases). The CDR3 totals 13 residues. CDR1 is SGHTA, CDR2 FQGNSA, per germline. Trimming took 4 bases from V and 4 from J, leaving 10 bases between them. Written as DNA, the CDR3 is TGTGCCAGCAGCTACTATGGGGGCACTGAAGCTTTCTTT. Translated, it gives CASSYYGGTEAFF.

This clone has only a few counts. The chain uses TRBV7-2 and TRBJ1-2, with D possibly being TRBD1 (6 bases). This CDR3 region has 11 residues. Trimming stripped 5 bases from V and 9 bases from J, with 10 bases between. The V gene's germline CDR1 is SGHTA and CDR2 FQGNSA. The CDR3: CASSPGQSYTF. In nucleotides, the CDR3 is TGTGCCAGCAGCCCAGGACAGAGCTACACCTTC.

The sample holds a few counts of this clone. The chain joins TRBV9 to TRBJ2-3; 9 nucleotides match TRBD1. CDR3 size: 18 residues. Trimming removed 0 bases from V and 2 bases from J; junction bases left unmatched: 10. Germline V gene sequence: CDR1 SGDLS, CDR2 YYNGEE. The CDR3 protein is CASSVATGQGSYTDTQYF. DNA for the CDR3: TGTGCCAGCAGCGTAGCTACGGGACAGGGTTCGTACACAGATACGCAGTATTTT. Complete variable domain (other parts from reference TRBV9 and TRBJ2-3): DSGVTQTPKHLITATGQRVTLRCSPRSGDLSVYWYQQSLDQGLQFLIQYYNGEERAKGNILERFSAQQFPDLHSELNLSSLELGDSALYFCASSVATGQGSYTDTQYFGPGTRLTVL.

V is TRBV5-1 and J is TRBJ1-6; 9 bases map to TRBD1. The junction had 2 bases not matched to a gene; V was cut back by 7 bases and J by 6 bases. Germline V gives CDR1 SGHRS, CDR2 YFSETQ. The CDR3 totals 13 residues. CDR3 protein: CASGTGRNSPLHF. The CDR3 nucleotides are TGCGCCAGCGGGACAGGGCGTAATTCACCCCTCCACTTT.

In this sample, this clone turned up a few times. The rearrangement links TRBV29-1 to TRBJ1-1, with a weak D call TRBD1 (6 bases). CDR1 and CDR2 (germline): SQVTM, ANQGSEA. This CDR3 is built from 14 residues. Trimming took 3 bases from V and 1 from J, leaving 12 bases between them. The CDR3 region is CSVDPDRTNTEAFF. The CDR3 DNA reads TGCAGCGTTGATCCGGACAGAACGAACACTGAAGCTTTCTTT.

This clone occurred a few times. The CDR3 DNA reads TGTGCCAGCAGAGACCCCGACACAGATACGCAGTATTTT. Protein product: CASRDPDTDTQYF. The chain employs TRBV6-6 and TRBJ2-3; D uncertain. CDR3 size: 13 residues. V lost 6 bases to trimming and J lost 2 bases, with 9 bases between them. CDR1 and CDR2 from the germline V gene are MNHNY and SVGAGI (reference sequence).

The chain combines TRBV5-4 with TRBJ1-1, with a weak D call TRBD1 (5 bases). Trimming stripped 2 bases from V and 5 bases from J, with 16 bases between. There are 15 residues in the CDR3. CDR1 is SGHNT, CDR2 YYREEE, per germline (reference sequence). The CDR3 DNA reads as TGTGCCAGCAGCTTAGGAGGGGCATCGCGGACTGAAGCTTTCTTT. Encoded protein: CASSLGGASRTEAFF.

This clone was counted many times. The chain carries TRBV7-6 and TRBJ2-2, with 10 bases matching TRBD2. V was clipped by 5 bases and J by 7 bases; unmatched bases: 10. The CDR3 is 16 residues long. CDR1 and CDR2 from the germline V gene are SGHVS and FNYEAQ. The CDR3 is CASSVSSGSTFGELFF. The CDR3 region has the DNA TGTGCCAGCAGCGTCTCTAGCGGGAGTACGTTCGGGGAGCTGTTTTTT.

In its sample, this clone was seen a few times. The J gene is TRBJ1-5, the V gene TRBV27; 7 bases map to TRBD1. V was clipped by 0 bases and J by 9 bases; unmatched bases: 8. Germline CDR1 and CDR2: MNHEY and SMNVEV (reference sequence). This CDR3 has 15 amino acids. The CDR3 is CASSLSGQGGRPQHF. The CDR3 nucleotides are TGTGCCAGCAGTTTATCGGGGCAGGGGGGTCGGCCCCAGCATTTT.

This clone was seen a handful of times. V is TRBV7-3 and J is TRBJ2-1; no definite D call. CDR1 and CDR2 from the germline V gene are SGHTA and FQGTGA. CDR3 length: 16 residues. V was clipped by 2 bases and J by 6 bases, with 17 bases between them. The CDR3, as DNA: TGTGCCAGCAGCTTATTGGGTTTTGGTCTAAGCAATGAGCAGTTCTTC. Residues: CASSLLGFGLSNEQFF.

This clone has a handful of counts. V and J are TRBV6-1 and TRBJ2-3, with TRBD1 as a possible D gene (5 bases). V gave up 5 bases and J gave up 5 bases, with 11 bases separating them. The germline V gene encodes CDR1 MNHNS and CDR2 SASEGT. This CDR3 has 13 amino acids. The CDR3 reads CASSSVTGDTQYF. The DNA of the CDR3 is TGTGCCAGCAGTAGCGTCACAGGAGATACGCAGTATTTT.

The chain carries TRBV11-3 and TRBJ2-1; either TRBD1 or TRBD2 may supply D (6 bases each). Trimming took 3 bases from V and 7 from J, leaving 16 bases between them. The CDR3 length is 15 residues. Germline V CDR1 and CDR2: SGHNT, YENEEA. The CDR3 region has the DNA TGTGCCAGCAGCTTCGGGGGCGCGCTAAATAATGAGCAGTTCTTC. Amino acid sequence: CASSFGGALNNEQFF.

The chain recombines TRBV29-1 with TRBJ2-5, with a weak D call TRBD1 (6 bases). The germline gives CDR1 SQVTM, CDR2 ANQGSEA. The V end lost 3 bases, the J end lost 5 bases, and 13 bases lay between the germline ends. The CDR3 is made up of 13 amino acids. The CDR3 loop is CSVEGAGYETQYF. The CDR3 bases are TGCAGCGTTGAGGGGGCAGGGTACGAGACCCAGTACTTC.

The chain has TRBV4-3 and TRBJ1-2; D unclear. From germline, CDR1 is LGHNA and CDR2 YSLEER. Trimming took 1 base from V and 3 from J, leaving 9 bases between them. The CDR3 sequence is 14 residues long. CDR3 DNA: TGCGCCAGCAGCCAAGGAGGAGGGTACTATGGCTACACCTTC. It translates to CASSQGGGYYGYTF.

This chain connects TRBV5-1 to TRBJ2-2, with 10 bases identical to TRBD2. The CDR3 runs to 17 residues. From germline, CDR1 is SGHRS and CDR2 YFSETQ. The ends lost 3 bases at V and 0 bases at J; junction bases unmatched: 5. The CDR3, as DNA: TGCGCCAGCAGCTGGACTAGCGGTTGGACGAACACCGGGGAGCTGTTTTTT. Translating gives CASSWTSGWTNTGELFF.

Remarks on this clone: A clone one base away is much larger, so this may be a read error. Other DNA sequences in this specimen translate into the identical CDR3. V is TRBV7-9 and J is TRBJ2-7; tentatively, D is TRBD1 (6 bases). The germline V gene has CDR1 SEHNR and CDR2 FQNEAQ (reference sequence). V lost 4 bases and J 4 bases, leaving 8 bases between the germline ends. The CDR3 contains 12 residues. The CDR3 DNA follows: TGTGCCAGCAGCTCACAGGGTTACGAGCAGTACTTC. Translating it yields CASSSQGYEQYF. Full variable domain (rest looked up from reference TRBV7-9 and TRBJ2-7): DTGVSQNPRHKITKRGQNVTFRCDPISEHNRLYWYRQTLGQGPEFLTYFQNEAQLEKSRLLSDRFSAERPKGSFSTLEIQRTEQGDSAMYLCASSSQGYEQYFGPGTRLTVT.

This clone was counted between two and nine times. At one of its ends the junction is not consistent with the germline gene, which may arise from a read error. This chain joins TRBV7-7 and TRBJ2-1, with D possibly TRBD2 on 5 matching bases. The CDR3 is 13 residues long. The V gene's germline CDR1 is SSHAT and CDR2 FNYEAQ (reference sequence). The CDR3 is CASSSSRGALQFF. The DNA of the CDR3 is TGTGCTAGCAGCTCGTCCCGGGGAGCCCTGCAGTTCTTC.

The chain uses TRBV6-5 and TRBJ2-3; D is unclear. Germline-derived CDR1 and CDR2 are MNHEY and SVGAGI. V was cut by 6 bases and J by 4 bases, with 11 bases left in between. This CDR3 has 13 residues. The CDR3 sequence: CASSLLAADTQYF. Written as DNA, the CDR3 is TGTGCCAGCAGCCTACTGGCGGCAGATACGCAGTATTTT.

This clone has only a few counts. The chain combines TRBV14 with TRBJ1-6; D uncertain. Germline CDR1 reads SGHDN; CDR2 reads FVKESK. The CDR3 contains 16 residues. The V gene lost 0 bases and the J gene lost 6 bases, with 12 bases spanning the gap. This CDR3 reads CASSQESGMFNSPLHF. CDR3 in DNA: TGTGCCAGCAGCCAAGAAAGCGGGATGTTTAATTCACCCCTCCACTTT.